This T cell receptor (beta chain) was found in a study of OX40 agonist ivuxolimab in advanced cancers. Study at large: The dose of intravenous ivuxolimab that patients received every 2 weeks ranged from 0.01 to 10 mg/kg.

Generated by immunoSEQ multiplex PCR, the TCRdb table keeps only in-frame clones and is missing some. Among 70,000 to 85,000 clones listed, around 83% were seen once. This clone appeared once. As yet, its antigen is unknown. Findings and limits, study-wide: Clonal expansion in partial responders at 0.1-3.0 mg/kg ranked among the lowest. Nonresponders, in some cases, also had low normalized T-cell clonal expansion. On average, CD8+ T cells had more expanded clones than CD4+.

Germline V lookup: CDR1 SGHVS, CDR2 FQNEAQ. This CDR3 has 16 residues. V gave up 5 bases and J gave up 5 bases, with 18 bases separating them. The rearrangement links TRBV7-8 to TRBJ2-2; D is uncertain. Sample: CD4+ or CD8+ T cells sorted from blood, taken in a trial of the OX40 agonist ivuxolimab. The clonotype originates from an adult with an advanced solid tumor such as melanoma, head and neck, liver or kidney cancer. CDR3 protein: CASSRRSYSATGELFF. Written as DNA, the CDR3 is TGTGCCAGCAGCCGCCGCAGTTACAGCGCAACCGGGGAGCTGTTTTTT.